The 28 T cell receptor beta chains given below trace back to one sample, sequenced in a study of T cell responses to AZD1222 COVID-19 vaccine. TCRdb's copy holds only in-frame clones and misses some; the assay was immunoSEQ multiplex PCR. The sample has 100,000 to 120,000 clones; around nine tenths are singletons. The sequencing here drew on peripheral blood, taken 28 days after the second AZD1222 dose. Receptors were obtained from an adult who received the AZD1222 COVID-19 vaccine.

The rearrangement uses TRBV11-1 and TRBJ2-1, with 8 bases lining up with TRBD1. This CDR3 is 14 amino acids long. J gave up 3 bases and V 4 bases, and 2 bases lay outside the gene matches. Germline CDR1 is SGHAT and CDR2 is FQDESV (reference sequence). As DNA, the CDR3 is TGTGCCAGCAGCTCGGACAGGGTCTACAATGAGCAGTTCTTC. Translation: CASSSDRVYNEQFF.

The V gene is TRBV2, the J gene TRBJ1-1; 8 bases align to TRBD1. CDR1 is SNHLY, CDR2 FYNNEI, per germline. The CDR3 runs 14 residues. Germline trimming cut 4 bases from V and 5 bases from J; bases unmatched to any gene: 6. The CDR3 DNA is TGTGCCAGCAGTGTGACAGGGGATCTGACTGAAGCTTTCTTT. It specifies CASSVTGDLTEAFF.

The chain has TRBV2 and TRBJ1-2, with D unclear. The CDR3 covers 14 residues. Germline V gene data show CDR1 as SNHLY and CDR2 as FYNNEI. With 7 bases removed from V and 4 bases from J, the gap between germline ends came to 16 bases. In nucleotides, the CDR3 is TGTGCCAGCAAGGGAGGCGTAATCACCTATGGCTACACCTTC. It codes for CASKGGVITYGYTF.

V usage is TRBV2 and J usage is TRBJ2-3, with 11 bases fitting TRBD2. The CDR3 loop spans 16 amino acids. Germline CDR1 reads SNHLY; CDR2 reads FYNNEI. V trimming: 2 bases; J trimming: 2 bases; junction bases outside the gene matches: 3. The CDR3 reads CASSELAGGNTDTQYF. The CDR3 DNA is TGTGCCAGCAGTGAACTAGCGGGGGGAAACACAGATACGCAGTATTTT.

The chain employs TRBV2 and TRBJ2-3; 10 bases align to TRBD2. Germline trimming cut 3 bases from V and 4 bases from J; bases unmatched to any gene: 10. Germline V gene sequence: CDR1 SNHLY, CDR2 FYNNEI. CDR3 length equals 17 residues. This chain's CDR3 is CASSDLRLAGVPDTQYF. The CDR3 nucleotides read TGTGCCAGCAGTGACCTTCGGCTAGCGGGGGTACCAGATACGCAGTATTTT.

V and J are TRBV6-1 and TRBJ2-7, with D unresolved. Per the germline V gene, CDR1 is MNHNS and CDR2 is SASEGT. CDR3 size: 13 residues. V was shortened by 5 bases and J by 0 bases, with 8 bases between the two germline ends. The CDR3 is CASSFLSSYEQYF. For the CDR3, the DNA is TGTGCCAGCAGTTTCCTTAGCTCCTACGAGCAGTACTTC.

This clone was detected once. The CDR3 region is CASAQNQETQYF. CDR3 in DNA: TGTGCTAGTGCCCAGAACCAAGAGACCCAGTACTTC. The chain couples TRBV12-5 to TRBJ2-5, with no clear D. There are 12 residues in the CDR3. The germline V gene encodes CDR1 LGHNT and CDR2 FRNRAP. Trimming pared 7 bases from V and 0 bases from J, leaving 6 bases between.

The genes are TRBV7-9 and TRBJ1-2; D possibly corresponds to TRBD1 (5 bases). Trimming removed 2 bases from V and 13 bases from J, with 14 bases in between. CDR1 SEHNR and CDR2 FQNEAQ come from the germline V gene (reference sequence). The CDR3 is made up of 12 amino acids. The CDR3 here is CASSLPGLPPTF. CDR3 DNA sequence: TGTGCCAGCAGCTTACCGGGACTGCCGCCCACCTTC.

CDR3 nucleotide sequence: TGTGCCAGCAGTCGACAGGGAACTGGTGGCTACACCTTC. It encodes CASSRQGTGGYTF. V usage is TRBV7-3 and J usage is TRBJ1-2; 7 bases map to TRBD1. V shed 6 bases and J 7 bases; nucleotides not matched to a gene: 8. Germline V CDR1 and CDR2: SGHTA, FQGTGA. There are 13 residues in the CDR3. Looking up the rest from reference TRBV7-3 and TRBJ1-2 gives the full variable domain: GAGVSQTPSNKVTEKGKYVELRCDPISGHTALYWYRQSLGQGPEFLIYFQGTGAADDSGLPNDRFFAVRPEGSVSTLKIQRTERGDSAVYLCASSRQGTGGYTFGSGTRLTVV.

CDR3 sequence reads: CASSQEGGRATEAFF. The CDR3 DNA reads as TGCGCCAGCAGCCAAGAGGGGGGCAGGGCCACTGAAGCTTTCTTT. The rearrangement links TRBV4-3 to TRBJ1-1; possibly TRBD1 for D (6 bases). The CDR3 has 15 amino acids. Trimming pared 0 bases from V and 4 bases from J, leaving 12 bases between. Germline values: CDR1 LGHNA, CDR2 YSLEER.

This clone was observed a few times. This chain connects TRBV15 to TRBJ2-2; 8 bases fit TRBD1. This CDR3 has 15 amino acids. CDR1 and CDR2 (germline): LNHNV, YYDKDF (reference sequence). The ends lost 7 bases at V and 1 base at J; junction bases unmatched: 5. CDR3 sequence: CATKGGTGNTGELFF. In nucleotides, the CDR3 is TGTGCCACCAAAGGGGGGACAGGGAACACCGGGGAGCTGTTTTTT.

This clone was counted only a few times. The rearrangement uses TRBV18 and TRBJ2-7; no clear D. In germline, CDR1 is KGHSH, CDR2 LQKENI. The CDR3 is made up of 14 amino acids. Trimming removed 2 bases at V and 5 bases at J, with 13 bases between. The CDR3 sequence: CASSPVGVSHEQYF. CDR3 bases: TGTGCCAGCTCACCAGTTGGTGTTTCCCACGAGCAGTACTTC. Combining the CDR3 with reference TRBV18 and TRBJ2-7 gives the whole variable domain NAGVMQNPRHLVRRRGQEARLRCSPMKGHSHVYWYRQLPEEGLKFMVYLQKENIIDESGMPKERFSAEFPKEGPSILRIQQVVRGDSAAYFCASSPVGVSHEQYFGPGTRLTVT.

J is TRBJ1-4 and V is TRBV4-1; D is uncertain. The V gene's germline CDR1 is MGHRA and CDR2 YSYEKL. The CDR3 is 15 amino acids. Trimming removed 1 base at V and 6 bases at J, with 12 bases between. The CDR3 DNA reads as TGCGCCAGCAGCCAAGGAAACGGTGGTTATGAAAAACTGTTTTTT. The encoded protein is CASSQGNGGYEKLFF.

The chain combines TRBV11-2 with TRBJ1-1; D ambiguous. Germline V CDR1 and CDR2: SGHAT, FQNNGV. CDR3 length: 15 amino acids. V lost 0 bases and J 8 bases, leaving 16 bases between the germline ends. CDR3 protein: CASSLDLGRSTEAFF. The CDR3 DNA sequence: TGTGCCAGCAGCTTAGATCTCGGCAGATCAACAGAAGCTTTCTTT. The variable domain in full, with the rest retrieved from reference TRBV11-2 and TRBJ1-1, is EAGVAQSPRYKIIEKRQSVAFWCNPISGHATLYWYQQILGQGPKLLIQFQNNGVVDDSQLPKDRFSAERLKGVDSTLKIQPAKLEDSAVYLCASSLDLGRSTEAFFGQGTRLTVV.

The CDR3 bases are TGTGCCAGCAGCGAGGACGGAAGATTCGGGGAGCTGTTTTTT. This translates into CASSEDGRFGELFF. V gene TRBV7-3 combines with J gene TRBJ2-2; D uncertain. Germline loops: CDR1 SGHTA, CDR2 FQGTGA. Trimming removed 5 bases at V and 7 bases at J, with 14 bases between. This CDR3 region has 14 residues.

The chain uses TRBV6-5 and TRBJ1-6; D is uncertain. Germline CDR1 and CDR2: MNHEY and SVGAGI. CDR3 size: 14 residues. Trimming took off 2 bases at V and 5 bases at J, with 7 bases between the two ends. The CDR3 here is CASSYVADNSPLHF. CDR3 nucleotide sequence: TGTGCCAGCAGTTACGTGGCAGATAATTCACCCCTCCACTTT.

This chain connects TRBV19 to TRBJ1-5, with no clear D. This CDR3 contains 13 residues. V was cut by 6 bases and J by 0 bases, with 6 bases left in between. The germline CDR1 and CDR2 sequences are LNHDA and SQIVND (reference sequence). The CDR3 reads CASRRNSNQPQHF. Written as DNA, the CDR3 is TGTGCCAGTAGGAGAAATAGCAATCAGCCCCAGCATTTT.

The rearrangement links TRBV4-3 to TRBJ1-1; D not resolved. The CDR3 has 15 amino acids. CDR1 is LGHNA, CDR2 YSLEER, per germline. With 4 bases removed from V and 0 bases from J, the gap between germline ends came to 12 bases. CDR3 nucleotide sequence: TGCGCCAGCAGCCGAGCTGGGCAGCTGAACACTGAAGCTTTCTTT. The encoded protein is CASSRAGQLNTEAFF.

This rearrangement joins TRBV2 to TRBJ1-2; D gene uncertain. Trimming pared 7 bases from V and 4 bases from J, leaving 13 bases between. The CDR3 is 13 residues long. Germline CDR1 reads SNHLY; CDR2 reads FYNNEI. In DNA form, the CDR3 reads TGTGCCAGCATTCGACTTCCCCCCTATGGCTACACCTTC. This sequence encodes CASIRLPPYGYTF.

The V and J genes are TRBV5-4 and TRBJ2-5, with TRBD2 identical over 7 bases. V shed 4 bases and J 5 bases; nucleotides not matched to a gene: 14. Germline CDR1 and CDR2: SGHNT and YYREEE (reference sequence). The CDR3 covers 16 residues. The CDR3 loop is CASSANPPGAGETQYF. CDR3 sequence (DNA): TGTGCCAGCAGCGCTAACCCGCCGGGAGCGGGGGAGACCCAGTACTTC.

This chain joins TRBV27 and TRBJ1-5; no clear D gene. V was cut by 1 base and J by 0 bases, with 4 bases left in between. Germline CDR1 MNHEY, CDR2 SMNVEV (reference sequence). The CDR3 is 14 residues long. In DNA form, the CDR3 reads TGTGCCAGCAGTTTATTTGCTAGCAATCAGCCCCAGCATTTT. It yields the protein CASSLFASNQPQHF.

The CDR3 region has the DNA TGTGCCAGTAGTCACAGGGATAACGAGCAGTACTTC. Translation: CASSHRDNEQYF. The rearrangement uses TRBV19 and TRBJ2-7; tentatively, D is TRBD1 (6 bases). V was trimmed by 5 bases and J by 5 bases, leaving 10 bases between them. From germline, CDR1 is LNHDA and CDR2 SQIVND (reference sequence). The CDR3 is 12 residues long.

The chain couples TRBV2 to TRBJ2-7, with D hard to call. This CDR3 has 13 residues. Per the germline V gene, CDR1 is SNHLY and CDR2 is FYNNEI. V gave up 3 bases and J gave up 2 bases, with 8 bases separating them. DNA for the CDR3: TGTGCCAGCAGTGACAGGACGACCTACGAGCAGTACTTC. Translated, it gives CASSDRTTYEQYF.

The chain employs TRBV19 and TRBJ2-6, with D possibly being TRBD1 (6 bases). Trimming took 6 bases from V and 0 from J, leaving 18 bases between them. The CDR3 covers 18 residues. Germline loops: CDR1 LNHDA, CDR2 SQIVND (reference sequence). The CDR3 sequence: CASSNRAGTVSGANVLTF. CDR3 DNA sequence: TGTGCCAGTAGCAACAGGGCTGGCACTGTCTCTGGGGCCAACGTCCTGACTTTC.

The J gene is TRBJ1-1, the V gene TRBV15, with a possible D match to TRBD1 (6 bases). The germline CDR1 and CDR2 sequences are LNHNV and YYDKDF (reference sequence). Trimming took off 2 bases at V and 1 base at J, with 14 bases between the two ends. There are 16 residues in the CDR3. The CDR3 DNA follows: TGTGCCACCAGCAGACCTTCGGGACATAAGAACACTGAAGCTTTCTTT. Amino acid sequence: CATSRPSGHKNTEAFF.

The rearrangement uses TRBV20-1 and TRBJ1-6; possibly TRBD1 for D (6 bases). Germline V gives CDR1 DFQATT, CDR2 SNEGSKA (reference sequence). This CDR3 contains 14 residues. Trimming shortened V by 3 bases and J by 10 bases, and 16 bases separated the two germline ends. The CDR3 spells CSASTGHLRSPLHF. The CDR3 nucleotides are TGCAGTGCTAGTACAGGGCATTTGAGATCACCCCTCCACTTT.

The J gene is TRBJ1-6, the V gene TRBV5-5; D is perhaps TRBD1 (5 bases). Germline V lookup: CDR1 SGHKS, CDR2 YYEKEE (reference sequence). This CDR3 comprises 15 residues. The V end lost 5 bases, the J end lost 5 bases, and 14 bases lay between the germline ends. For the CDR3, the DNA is TGTGCCAGCAGTACTACAGGACTCAATAATTCACCCCTCCACTTT. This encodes CASSTTGLNNSPLHF.

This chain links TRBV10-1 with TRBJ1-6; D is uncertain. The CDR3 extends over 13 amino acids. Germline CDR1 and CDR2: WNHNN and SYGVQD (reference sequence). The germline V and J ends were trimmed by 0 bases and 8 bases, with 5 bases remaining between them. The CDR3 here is CASSESWDSPLHF. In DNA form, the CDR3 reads TGCGCCAGCAGTGAGTCATGGGATTCACCCCTCCACTTT.